This TCR beta chain was captured by sequencing in a study of OX40 agonist ivuxolimab in advanced cancers. Measured with immunoSEQ multiplex PCR; TCRdb has only the in-frame clones, and not every one. Of under 30,000 clones in the sample, over 60% are singletons; the top ten hold less than 15%. With baseline, cycle 4 day 1, and cycle 7 day 1 as timepoints, blood was sampled. CDR3 size: 17 residues. CDR1 and CDR2 (germline): LGHNA, YSLEER. V lost 1 base and J lost 8, with 23 bases in between. The genes are TRBV4-3 and TRBJ1-2, with D possibly TRBD1 on 5 matching bases. The sequences come from CD4+ or CD8+ T cells sorted from blood, collected in a trial of the OX40 agonist ivuxolimab. The clonotype originates from an adult with an advanced solid tumor such as melanoma, head and neck, liver or kidney cancer. The CDR3 region is CASSQARQSFGPHGYTF. The CDR3 coding sequence is TGCGCCAGCAGCCAAGCCAGACAGAGTTTTGGTCCCCACGGCTACACCTTC.